The 13 T cell receptor beta chains reported below all come from one sample, sequenced in a study of T cells in Graves' hyperthyroidism and ophthalmopathy. Amplified regions were TCR beta CDR3 sequences from RNA transcripts. The study used the HTBI primer set for a first-round RT-PCR of the TCR CDR3. TCRdb analysed the multiplex PCR reads with MiXCR anew, one entry per CDR3 protein. The sample has over 550,000 distinct CDR3 sequences; around 15% are singletons. Source material: blood. Receptor source: a woman between 18 and 30 years old with Graves' hyperthyroidism.

Only a few counts were recorded for this clonotype. This chain joins TRBV5-8 and TRBJ1-1; D is possibly TRBD1 (5 bases). V dropped 2 bases and J dropped 6 bases, with 23 bases sitting between them. Per the germline V gene, CDR1 is SGHTS and CDR2 is YDEGEE. The CDR3 consists of 17 residues. CDR3 sequence reads: CASSLVRQLRAGAEAFF. CDR3 bases: TGTGCCAGCAGCTTAGTGCGACAGCTGAGAGCTGGGGCTGAAGCTTTCTTT.

This rearrangement joins TRBV19 to TRBJ2-1; weak D call: TRBD1 (6 bases). CDR3 length: 14 residues. Trimming removed 3 bases at V and 5 bases at J, with 11 bases between. Germline CDR1 LNHDA, CDR2 SQIVND (reference sequence). The CDR3 nucleotides read TGTGCCAGTAGTATCCGGACAGTCAACAATGAGCAGTTCTTC. Translated, it gives CASSIRTVNNEQFF.

The table lists this clonotype with a few counts. The V call is TRBV12-3 or TRBV12-4, the J call TRBJ1-5, with a weak D call TRBD1 (5 bases). Trimming left V 8 bases short and J 1 base short, with 12 bases between. The CDR3 spans 14 residues. The CDR3 coding sequence is TGTGCCAGCGTGGGGGTTGGGAGCAATCAGCCCCAGCATTTT. Its translation: CASVGVGSNQPQHF.

This sequence joins TRBV20-1 and TRBJ2-1, with D perhaps TRBD1 (7 bases). The CDR3 sequence is 15 residues long. Germline lookup yields CDR1 DFQATT and CDR2 SNEGSKA (reference sequence). Trimming left V 0 bases short and J 5 bases short, with 14 bases between. CDR3 in DNA: TGCAGTGCTAGAGATCATAGCAGGGGGGACAATGAGCAGTTCTTC. It specifies CSARDHSRGDNEQFF.

This clonotype appeared many times. This sequence joins TRBV5-1 and TRBJ2-3; maybe TRBD2 (6 bases). This CDR3 comprises 13 residues. Germline loops: CDR1 SGHRS, CDR2 YFSETQ. V shed 1 base and J shed 3 bases, with 6 bases lying between them. The CDR3 region is CASSLRETDTQYF. CDR3 in DNA: TGCGCCAGCAGCTTGCGGGAGACAGATACGCAGTATTTT.

This clonotype appeared a few times. This CDR3 reads CSARDARTDTQYF. The CDR3 bases are TGCAGTGCTAGAGACGCCCGCACAGATACGCAGTATTTT. The rearrangement uses TRBV20-1 and TRBJ2-3; D unresolved. Germline assignment: CDR1 DFQATT and CDR2 SNEGSKA (reference sequence). The CDR3 sequence is 13 residues long. V was clipped by 0 bases and J by 1 base, with 5 bases between them.

This clonotype has a handful of counts. The gene calls are TRBV12-3 or TRBV12-4 and TRBJ2-1; no firm D call. V lost 7 bases, J lost 4 bases, and 8 bases lay in between. The CDR3 is made up of 12 amino acids. The CDR3 DNA is TGTGCCAGCAATAACCCTTACAATGAGCAGTTCTTC. It yields the protein CASNNPYNEQFF.

There are many counts of this clonotype. This chain uses TRBV28 with TRBJ2-7, with 8 bases fitting TRBD2. With V trimmed by 9 bases and J by 1 base, 5 bases remained unmatched. CDR1 is MDHEN and CDR2 is SYDVKM in the germline V gene. This CDR3 is 13 amino acids long. Here the CDR3 DNA reads TGTGCCAGTACCGGGACTAGTTCCTACGAGCAGTACTTC. Encoded protein: CASTGTSSYEQYF. Supplemented by reference TRBV28 and TRBJ2-7, the full variable domain reads DVKVTQSSRYLVKRTGEKVFLECVQDMDHENMFWYRQDPGLGLRLIYFSYDVKMKEKGDIPEGYSVSREKKERFSLILESASTNQTSMYLCASTGTSSYEQYFGPGTRLTVT.

This clonotype showed up many times. J is TRBJ1-1 and V is TRBV6-2 or TRBV6-3, with D possibly being TRBD1 (6 bases). The germline gives CDR1 MNHEY, CDR2 SVGEGT. With 5 bases removed from V and 2 bases from J, the gap between germline ends came to 12 bases. This CDR3 has 14 amino acids. CDR3 nucleotide sequence: TGTGCCAGCAGTGGGGACACCATCAACACTGAAGCTTTCTTT. Translating it yields CASSGDTINTEAFF.

This clonotype was found many times. The chain employs TRBV27 and TRBJ2-7, with a tentative D call TRBD1 (6 bases). Trimming pared 5 bases from V and 1 base from J, leaving 12 bases between. CDR1 and CDR2 (germline): MNHEY, SMNVEV (reference sequence). This CDR3 has 14 amino acids. The CDR3 loop is CASSRQGISYEQYF. The CDR3, as DNA: TGTGCCAGCAGTCGGCAGGGGATTTCCTACGAGCAGTACTTC.

This clonotype showed up many times. V is TRBV11-2 and J is TRBJ2-1, with a tentative D call TRBD1 (6 bases). This CDR3 contains 15 residues. CDR1 is SGHAT and CDR2 is FQNNGV in the germline V gene. The V and J ends lost 0 bases and 4 bases respectively, with 10 bases between them. CDR3 sequence reads: CASSLEGTSYNEQFF. The CDR3 DNA sequence: TGTGCCAGCAGCTTAGAAGGGACAAGTTACAATGAGCAGTTCTTC.

This clonotype was recorded many times. The chain employs TRBV7-2 and TRBJ1-6; TRBD1 matches 10 bases. The germline V gene has CDR1 SGHTA and CDR2 FQGNSA. The CDR3 is 14 residues long. V shed 6 bases and J 10 bases; nucleotides not matched to a gene: 6. In nucleotides, the CDR3 is TGTGCCAGCAGACTCGACAGGGGGCGATCACCCCTCCACTTT. Its translation: CASRLDRGRSPLHF. The full variable domain, with the rest looked up from reference TRBV7-2 and TRBJ1-6, is GAGVSQSPSNKVTEKGKDVELRCDPISGHTALYWYRQSLGQGLEFLIYFQGNSAPDKSGLPSDRFSAERTGGSVSTLTIQRTQQEDSAVYLCASRLDRGRSPLHFGNGTRLTVT.

This clonotype appeared many times. The rearrangement joins TRBV29-1 to TRBJ2-2; D is unclear. The CDR3 runs to 13 residues. Germline CDR1 reads SQVTM; CDR2 reads ANQGSEA. The V end lost 4 bases, the J end lost 1 base, and 7 bases lay between the germline ends. The CDR3 region is CSVGAENTGELFF. Written as DNA, the CDR3 is TGCAGCGTTGGAGCAGAGAACACCGGGGAGCTGTTTTTT.